This TCR beta chain appears in the sequencing data of a study of T cell responses to AZD1222 COVID-19 vaccine. Profiling relied on immunoSEQ multiplex PCR, and the TCRdb table lists in-frame clones only, not all of them. The repertoire holds more than 100,000 clones, with about 90% as singletons. CDR1 and CDR2 (germline): SGHRS, YFSETQ. Trimming took 4 bases from V and 2 from J, leaving 8 bases between them. The CDR3 is 13 amino acids. The V call is TRBV5-1, the J call TRBJ2-3, with D unclear. This specimen was peripheral blood, taken on day 0 of AZD1222 vaccination. The TCR sequence derives from an adult in good health. CDR3 sequence reads: CASSDIPTDTQYF. CDR3 DNA: TGCGCCAGCAGCGACATACCCACAGATACGCAGTATTTT.